This T cell receptor beta chain was captured in a study of T cell repertoires in cytomegalovirus infection. Points from the study as a whole: The study found HLA-C-restricted CMV-specific TCR beta clonotypes dominating the ex vivo response. The study identified carriers of CMV plus the relevant HLA from cumulative public TCR beta family frequency.

MiXCR was run by TCRdb on the reads, yielding one entry per CDR3 protein. This table has hundreds of thousands of distinct CDR3 sequences, roughly 15% appearing once. The sample holds many counts of this clonotype. Its antigen is still unknown. V lost 6 bases and J 2 bases, leaving 13 bases between the germline ends. Germline V CDR1 and CDR2: SEHNR, FQNEAQ (reference sequence). This CDR3 comprises 14 residues. This sequence joins TRBV7-9 and TRBJ1-1; unclear D gene. The specimen was PBMCs. The TCR comes from a human donor in good health (CMV status not recorded). Some clones in this sample may be carry-over from other donors' samples. The CDR3 region has the DNA TGTGCCAGCAGTCCTGGACGGAGTAACACTGAAGCTTTCTTT. It encodes CASSPGRSNTEAFF.